One and the same sample provided the 6 T cell receptor beta chains below, sequenced in a study of T cells in Graves' hyperthyroidism and ophthalmopathy. TCR beta CDR3 regions were amplified from RNA transcripts. The TCR CDR3 was amplified in a first-round RT-PCR using the HTBI primer set. Using its own MiXCR run on the multiplex PCR reads, TCRdb lists one record per CDR3 protein. The data hold about 710,000 distinct CDR3 sequences, with around 17% observed a single time. The sample was blood. These receptors were taken from a man in his late teens or twenties with Graves' hyperthyroidism.

This clonotype was counted ten times or more. The chain recombines TRBV3-1 with TRBJ1-1; D gene unclear. The germline CDR1 and CDR2 sequences are LGHDT and YNNKEL (reference sequence). The CDR3 consists of 11 residues. Trimming took off 6 bases at V and 5 bases at J, with 7 bases between the two ends. Here the CDR3 reads CASSQRTEAFF. The CDR3 DNA sequence: TGTGCCAGCAGTCAAAGGACTGAAGCTTTCTTT. Complete variable domain (other parts from reference TRBV3-1 and TRBJ1-1): DTAVSQTPKYLVTQMGNDKSIKCEQNLGHDTMYWYKQDSKKFLKIMFSYNNKELIINETVPNRFSPKSPDKAHLNLHINSLELGDSAVYFCASSQRTEAFFGQGTRLTVV.

This clonotype was counted many times. The chain links TRBV28 to TRBJ2-3, with a possible D match to TRBD2 (6 bases). The CDR3 sequence is 16 residues long. CDR1 and CDR2 (germline): MDHEN, SYDVKM. V was pared by 3 bases and J by 4 bases, with 17 bases between. The CDR3 here is CASSFVRLGGADTQYF. The CDR3 bases are TGTGCCAGCAGTTTTGTGCGTCTTGGAGGGGCAGATACGCAGTATTTT.

The V call is TRBV7-2, the J call TRBJ1-1; D gene ambiguous. In germline, CDR1 is SGHTA, CDR2 FQGNSA. V was shortened by 7 bases and J by 0 bases, with 12 bases between the two germline ends. The CDR3 spans 14 residues. The chain's CDR3 is CASTSGALNTEAFF. The DNA of the CDR3 is TGTGCCAGCACCTCGGGAGCTTTGAACACTGAAGCTTTCTTT.

In this sample, this clonotype turned up a few times. The V call is TRBV7-2, the J call TRBJ2-1; tentative D call: TRBD2 (5 bases). Germline lookup yields CDR1 SGHTA and CDR2 FQGNSA. CDR3 length: 12 amino acids. Trimming took 5 bases from V and 8 from J, leaving 10 bases between them. Here the CDR3 DNA reads TGTGCCAGCAGCGGGAGTGTCCATGAGCAGTTCTTC. It translates to CASSGSVHEQFF.

The chain combines TRBV18 with TRBJ1-4, with D unclear. Germline lookup yields CDR1 KGHSH and CDR2 LQKENI. The CDR3 extends over 15 amino acids. V lost 4 bases, J lost 0 bases, and 9 bases lay in between. In DNA form, the CDR3 reads TGTGCCAGCTCACAACGAGAAGCAACTAATGAAAAACTGTTTTTT. Its protein is CASSQREATNEKLFF. The variable domain in full, completed from reference TRBV18 and TRBJ1-4, reads NAGVMQNPRHLVRRRGQEARLRCSPMKGHSHVYWYRQLPEEGLKFMVYLQKENIIDESGMPKERFSAEFPKEGPSILRIQQVVRGDSAAYFCASSQREATNEKLFFGSGTQLSVL.

The rearrangement joins TRBV18 to TRBJ1-2, with 7 nucleotides matching TRBD1. J gave up 1 base and V 2 bases, and 10 bases lay outside the gene matches. The CDR3 is 17 amino acids. CDR1 is KGHSH, CDR2 LQKENI, per germline. The CDR3 DNA reads as TGTGCCAGCTCACCATCGACAGGGCGAAATAATAACTATGGCTACACCTTC. This translates into CASSPSTGRNNNYGYTF.